This T cell receptor (beta chain) was sequenced in a study of CD8 T cells in Susac syndrome. About 0.45 to 1 ug RNA was reverse transcribed with random hexamers. TCRdb re-analysed the immunoSEQ multiplex PCR reads in MiXCR, keeping a single row per CDR3 protein. Of roughly 400,000 distinct CDR3 sequences detected, more than 80% appear once; the ten largest clones hold about 0.1%. Blood CD8+ and CD4+ T cells underwent high-throughput TCR beta sequencing. Stable or active relapsing-remitting multiple sclerosis, untreated and meeting revised McDonald criteria, defined the controls. Only one count was recorded for this clonotype. The specimen was CD8+ T cells from PBMCs. The source is a human donor with multiple sclerosis.

The CDR3 coding sequence is TGTGCCAGCAGCCGTTTCACCCGGGGCGGGGGGTCCTACGAGCAGTACTTC. It codes for CASSRFTRGGGSYEQYF. The V gene is TRBV11-2, the J gene TRBJ2-7, with 8 nucleotides matching TRBD2. The CDR3 spans 17 residues. The ends lost 5 bases at V and 1 base at J; junction bases unmatched: 13. Germline-derived CDR1 and CDR2 are SGHAT and FQNNGV.